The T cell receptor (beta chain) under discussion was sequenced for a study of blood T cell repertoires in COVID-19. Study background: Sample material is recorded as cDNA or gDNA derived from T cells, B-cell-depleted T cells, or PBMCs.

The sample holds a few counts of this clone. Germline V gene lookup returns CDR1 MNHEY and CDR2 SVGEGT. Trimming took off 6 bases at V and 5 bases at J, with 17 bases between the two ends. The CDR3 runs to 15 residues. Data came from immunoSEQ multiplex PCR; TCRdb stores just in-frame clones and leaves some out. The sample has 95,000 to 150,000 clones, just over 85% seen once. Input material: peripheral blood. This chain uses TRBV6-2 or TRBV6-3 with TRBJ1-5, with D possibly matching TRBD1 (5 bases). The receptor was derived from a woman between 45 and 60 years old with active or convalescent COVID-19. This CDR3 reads CASSYQGQEHQPQHF. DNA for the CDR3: TGTGCCAGCAGCTATCAAGGACAAGAACATCAGCCCCAGCATTTT.